The source of this T cell receptor beta chain is a study of shared T cell receptors in the human thymus. This CDR3 has 15 amino acids. Trimming at V came to 5 bases and at J to 4 bases, leaving 9 bases not matched to a gene. The V gene's germline CDR1 is SGHRS and CDR2 YFSETQ. Sequencing was performed with immunoSEQ multiplex PCR; in TCRdb, only in-frame clones are kept and a portion is missing. The repertoire includes more than 550,000 clones, 80% to 90% of them detected once, and roughly 0.0087% sits in the top ten. This clone was seen once. These same records also appear under a second study, on human thymus T cells. As that report states: Corrective cardiac surgery supplied the resected thymus tissue.

The origin of this receptor is a boy in the first two years of life with a congenital heart defect. Material: thymocytes. This chain links TRBV5-1 with TRBJ1-2; 9 bases line up with TRBD1. The CDR3 loop is CASRSGQGRAYGYTF. CDR3 DNA sequence: TGCGCCAGCAGGTCGGGACAGGGAAGAGCCTATGGCTACACCTTC.